Shown below are 4 T cell receptor beta chains from a single sample sequenced in a study of T cells in tuberculosis. Cells were sorted from thawed PBMC rested overnight and stained with GMM-loaded CD1B tetramer, viability dye and anti-CD3. The lipid loaded on the CD1B tetramers was C32 glucose monomycolate from Rhodococcus equi. Clones were sequenced by immunoSEQ multiplex PCR, and TCRdb holds only the in-frame ones, with some missing. Of about 88,000 clones listed, under 95% are singletons. Material for sequencing was CD1b-GMM tetramer-negative cells sorted from PBMCs. The receptor source for this set is an adult woman with latent tuberculosis.

A note on this clone: The junction departs from the called germline gene at one end, perhaps through a read error. The chain combines TRBV5-6 with TRBJ2-1; D call uncertain. The CDR3 length is 13 residues. Germline CDR1 and CDR2: SGHDT and YYEEEE. CDR3 DNA: TGTGCCAGCAGCTTGGACCGCTACGATGAGCAGTTCTTC. This sequence encodes CASSLDRYDEQFF.

V usage is TRBV7-2 and J usage is TRBJ2-2, with D maybe TRBD2 (6 bases). CDR1 is SGHTA, CDR2 FQGNSA, per germline. Trimming removed 3 bases at V and 4 bases at J, with 6 bases between. CDR3 length equals 13 residues. For the CDR3, the DNA is TGTGCCAGCAGCTTGGGGGGCACCGGGGAGCTGTTTTTT. This sequence encodes CASSLGGTGELFF.

The chain joins TRBV19 to TRBJ1-4; TRBD1 matches 10 bases. This CDR3 region has 14 residues. Trimming took 7 bases from V and 7 from J; bases not matched to a gene: 6. Germline CDR1 is LNHDA and CDR2 is SQIVND (reference sequence). The CDR3 is CASTRQGAIEKLFF. CDR3 bases: TGTGCCAGTACGCGACAGGGGGCGATTGAAAAACTGTTTTTT.

The V call is TRBV7-3, the J call TRBJ1-1; no clear D. From germline, CDR1 is SGHTA and CDR2 FQGTGA. There are 13 residues in the CDR3. Trimming took off 4 bases at V and 1 base at J, with 7 bases between the two ends. The CDR3 DNA is TGTGCCAGCAGCTACGATAGGAACACTGAAGCTTTCTTT. It translates to CASSYDRNTEAFF. Supplemented by reference TRBV7-3 and TRBJ1-1, the full variable domain reads GAGVSQTPSNKVTEKGKYVELRCDPISGHTALYWYRQSLGQGPEFLIYFQGTGAADDSGLPNDRFFAVRPEGSVSTLKIQRTERGDSAVYLCASSYDRNTEAFFGQGTRLTVV.